This T cell receptor beta chain was observed in a study of cytomegalovirus exposure and HLA in healthy donors. Study observations and caveats: Researchers counted 164 TCR beta chains as cytomegalovirus-associated.

Use of 60 Vbeta and 13 Jbeta primers characterized the PCR. The method was immunoSEQ multiplex PCR; TCRdb's version includes in-frame clones alone and lacks a portion of them. The specimen's table records roughly 120,000 clones. V was trimmed by 5 bases and J by 6 bases, leaving 14 bases between them. The CDR3 sequence is 13 residues long. Germline CDR1 SNHLY, CDR2 FYNNEI. With regard to this clone: Its antigen is unidentified.

Specimen: PBMCs. The chain links TRBV2 to TRBJ2-7; D gene ambiguous. This TCR came from a man in his late teens or twenties in good health and CMV-seronegative. The CDR3 here is CASSSFSIPEQYF. The CDR3 DNA sequence: TGTGCCAGCAGTTCCTTTAGTATCCCCGAGCAGTACTTC.